This entry features one TCR beta chain sequence. Other DNA sequences in the sample encode the same CDR3. TCRdb's copy holds only in-frame clones and misses some; the assay was immunoSEQ multiplex PCR. Among approximately 100,000 clones listed, roughly 81% were seen once. The sample comes from a study of blood T cell repertoires in COVID-19. Study details: Nucleic acid was either cDNA or gDNA, and it came from T cells, B-cell-depleted T cells, or PBMCs.

CDR3 length equals 14 residues. Germline CDR1 is LGHDT and CDR2 is YNNKEL (reference sequence). With V trimmed by 3 bases and J by 4 bases, 1 base remained unmatched. The chain combines TRBV3-1 (or the pseudogene TRBV3-2) with TRBJ1-2; 11 nucleotides agree with TRBD1. The sequencing input was peripheral blood. This sequence was found in a human donor in a cohort sampled during active COVID-19. For the CDR3, the DNA is TGTGCCAGCAGCCAGGACAGGGGGCTCTATGGCTACACCTTC. Its protein product is CASSQDRGLYGYTF.